Following are 4 T cell receptor beta chains from one sample sequenced in a study of cytomegalovirus exposure and HLA in healthy donors. The PCR ran on 60 Vbeta and 13 Jbeta primers. Produced via immunoSEQ multiplex PCR; TCRdb's table is partial and in-frame only. The sample lists 120,000 or so clones, roughly 80% occurring once. The sample consisted of PBMCs. The receptors shown here come from a man younger than 35 in good health and CMV-seropositive.

In DNA form, the CDR3 reads TGTGCCAGCAGTTACTCAGTTAGCGGGAACTCCTACGAGCAGTACTTC. Translated, it gives CASSYSVSGNSYEQYF. J is TRBJ2-7 and V is TRBV6-6, with 8 bases identical to TRBD2. Germline V CDR1 and CDR2: MNHNY, SVGAGI (reference sequence). The CDR3 extends over 16 amino acids. Losses at the gene ends were 0 bases for V and 0 bases for J; bases not matched to a gene: 4.

J is TRBJ2-3 and V is TRBV5-1; 14 bases line up with TRBD2. This CDR3 is built from 18 residues. The ends lost 4 bases at V and 2 bases at J; junction bases unmatched: 9. Germline CDR1 and CDR2: SGHRS and YFSETQ. The CDR3 region has the DNA TGCGCCAGCAGCCTCAAAAGACTAGCGGGGGGGTTCACAGATACGCAGTATTTT. It codes for CASSLKRLAGGFTDTQYF.

The J gene is TRBJ2-7, the V gene TRBV6-1, with D possibly being TRBD1 (5 bases). Per germline, CDR1 MNHNS and CDR2 SASEGT. The CDR3 is made up of 11 amino acids. The ends were cut back, 4 bases at V and 5 bases at J, with 6 bases in the middle. The CDR3 region is CASSVQDEQYF. In DNA, the CDR3 is TGTGCCAGCAGTGTACAGGACGAGCAGTACTTC.

The chain combines TRBV7-2 with TRBJ1-2; perhaps TRBD1 as D (6 bases). The CDR3 totals 15 residues. V was trimmed by 1 base and J by 5 bases, leaving 14 bases between them. Looked up from germline, CDR1 is SGHTA and CDR2 is FQGNSA. CDR3 amino acids: CASSLGGGPSYGYTF. The DNA of the CDR3 is TGTGCCAGCAGCTTAGGTGGGGGCCCATCGTATGGCTACACCTTC. The whole variable domain, filled in from reference TRBV7-2 and TRBJ1-2, reads GAGVSQSPSNKVTEKGKDVELRCDPISGHTALYWYRQSLGQGLEFLIYFQGNSAPDKSGLPSDRFSAERTGGSVSTLTIQRTQQEDSAVYLCASSLGGGPSYGYTFGSGTRLTVV.